The present T cell receptor (beta chain) was sequenced within a study of response to subunit inactivated influenza vaccine. CDR1 and CDR2 (germline): SGHTA, FQGNSA. The CDR3 covers 16 residues. The ends lost 2 bases at V and 5 bases at J; junction bases unmatched: 6. This clonotype was observed a handful of times. TCRdb reanalysed the RT-PCR reads using MiXCR and keeps one entry per CDR3 protein. This sample carries over 450,000 distinct CDR3 sequences, 10% to 15% of them seen once, and the ten largest clones take roughly 14%. V and J are TRBV7-2 and TRBJ2-2, with 9 bases fitting TRBD1. Here the sequenced sample was PBMCs from blood, taken 35 to 45 days after vaccination. The origin of this receptor is a man aged 50-60 years who received an inactivated influenza vaccine. As DNA, the CDR3 is TGTGCCAGCAGCTTAAGGCAACAGGGGGCAACCGGGGAGCTGTTTTTT. Its translation is CASSLRQQGATGELFF.